The rows below give T cell receptor beta chains drawn from one sample of a study of STAT3 mutations in large granular lymphocyte leukemia. Clones were read by immunoSEQ multiplex PCR, and TCRdb kept only the in-frame ones, dropping some. The sample records 35,000 or so clones, over 75% being singletons. Input material: PBMCs. These TCRs come from a human donor with T large granular lymphocyte leukemia. Some clones in this sample may be carry-over from other donors' samples. The CDR3 runs from the conserved cysteine through the conserved F or W. A D gene is named only where the DNA matches it firmly. Size values are once, few and many counts, or a class for expanded clones, and some rows have none.

-,TRBJ1-5,TRBV6-6,-,TGTGCCAGCAGTTACGGGGCATATAGCAATCAGCCCCAGCATTTT,CASSYGAYSNQPQHF
-,TRBJ1-6,TRBV7-8,-,TGTGCCAGCGGTTTAGGATTCAGGGATTCACCCCTCCACTTT,CASGLGFRDSPLHF
-,TRBJ1-5,TRBV6-6,-,TGTGCCAGCAGTTCCGTGGTCGGCAGGAGCAATCAGCCCCAGCATTTT,CASSSVVGRSNQPQHF
TRBD2,TRBJ2-3,TRBV5-4,-,TGTGCCAGCAGCATAGGACTAGCGGGGGGTGTAGATACGCAGTATTTT,CASSIGLAGGVDTQYF
-,TRBJ2-3,TRBV6-5,-,TGTGCCAGCACCGGGGGCACAGATACGCAGTATTTT,CASTGGTDTQYF
TRBD1,TRBJ1-1,TRBV6-1,few,TGTGCCAGCAAAACAGGGGTCCCTGAAGCTTTCTTT,CASKTGVPEAFF
-,TRBJ1-2,TRBV5-4,-,TGTGCCAGCAGCTTGGCGGACCGTAACTATGGCTACACCTTC,CASSLADRNYGYTF
-,TRBJ1-1,TRBV5-1,-,TGCGCCAGCAGCCCAGGGGATACTGAAGCTTTCTTT,CASSPGDTEAFF
-,TRBJ1-6,TRBV4-1,-,TGCGCCAGCAGCCAGGGATATATACACAGGGTGCGTGATTCACCCCTCCACTTT,CASSQGYIHRVRDSPLHF
TRBD1,TRBJ1-1,TRBV6-5,-,TGTGCCAGCAGTCCGACCTTACAGGGGCGAACTTTCTTT,CASSPTLQGRTFF
-,TRBJ1-2,TRBV15,-,TGTGCCACCAGCAGAATTTGGGTAACTGGGGAAGGCTACACCTTC,CATSRIWVTGEGYTF
-,TRBJ2-7,TRBV7-9,-,TGTGCCAGCACCCCCGGGACGATCAGCTCCTACGAGCAGTACTTC,CASTPGTISSYEQYF
-,TRBJ1-1,TRBV14,-,TGTGCCAGCAGCCAAGCAGGGCCTCTCACGAGAGCTTTCTTT,CASSQAGPLTRAFF
-,TRBJ2-3,TRBV6-5,-,TGTGCCAGCAGTTTGACCCGCCTGGATACGCAGTATTTT,CASSLTRLDTQYF
TRBD2,TRBJ2-2,TRBV4-2,-,TGTGCCAGCAGCCAAGGCCGACTAGCGCGGGAGCTGTTTTTT,CASSQGRLARELFF
-,TRBJ2-2,TRBV30,-,TGTGCCTGGAGTCCACAGGGCACCGGGGAGCTGTTTTTT,CAWSPQGTGELFF
-,TRBJ2-5,TRBV2,-,TGTGCCAGCAGCAGACGCGATTGGGGGGAGACCCAGTACTTC,CASSRRDWGETQYF
TRBD1,TRBJ1-1,TRBV29-1,-,TGCAGCGTGCGGACAGGACTGAACACTGAAGCTTTCTTT,CSVRTGLNTEAFF
-,TRBJ2-1,TRBV5-1,-,TGCGCCAGCAGCTTGACCTCTGCCTACAATGAGCAGTTCTTC,CASSLTSAYNEQFF
-,TRBJ2-7,TRBV6-5,-,TGTGCCAGCAGTTACATGGGATCTTACGAGCAGTACTTC,CASSYMGSYEQYF
TRBD1,TRBJ2-3,TRBV7-9,-,TGTGCCAGCAGCGTATGGGACAGGCCAGATACGCAGTATTTT,CASSVWDRPDTQYF
-,TRBJ1-4,TRBV5-1,-,TGCGCCAGCTCGCAGGAGACAGGCAATGAAAAACTGTTTTTT,CASSQETGNEKLFF
TRBD1,TRBJ2-5,TRBV28,-,TGTGCCAGCACCGACAGGGTTGGAGAGACCCAGTACTTC,CASTDRVGETQYF
-,TRBJ1-2,TRBV2,-,TGTGCCACAGGAGGGACGGACCCTAATGGCTACACCTTC,CATGGTDPNGYTF
-,TRBJ1-2,TRBV5-1,-,TGCGCCAGCAGTCAACGGGAGGATGGCTACACCTTC,CASSQREDGYTF
-,TRBJ1-6,TRBV11-2,once,TGTGCCAGCAGCTTAGAGCCGGGGGCCTATTCACCCCTCCACTTT,CASSLEPGAYSPLHF
TRBD1,TRBJ1-1,TRBV7-9,-,TGTGCCAGCAGCTGGCGACAGGGGAGCACTGAAGCTTTCTTT,CASSWRQGSTEAFF
-,TRBJ1-4,TRBV5-5,-,TGTGCCAGCAGCTCGATAACAGGGCCTAATGAAAAACTGTTTTTT,CASSSITGPNEKLFF
-,TRBJ1-3,TRBV4-2,-,TGTGCCAGCAGCCAAGAAGGGGCCCCGAGGACCTACTCTGGAAACACCATATATTTT,CASSQEGAPRTYSGNTIYF
-,TRBJ1-3,TRBV30,-,TGTGCCTGGAGTAGAGACTCCGGCTCTGGAAACACCATATATTTT,CAWSRDSGSGNTIYF
TRBD2,TRBJ2-3,TRBV6-5,-,TGTGCCAGCAGTTATGGGGGGGTGAACACAGATACGCAGTATTTT,CASSYGGVNTDTQYF
TRBD1,TRBJ1-5,TRBV5-8,-,TGTGCCAGCAGCTTCCACAAATCCGACAGGGACCATCAGCCCCAGCATTTT,CASSFHKSDRDHQPQHF
TRBD1,TRBJ1-2,TRBV5-1,few,TGCGCCAGCAGCGCGGACAGGATTGGCTACACCTTC,CASSADRIGYTF
-,TRBJ2-1,TRBV14,few,TGTGCCAGCAGCCTCCCGGACAGCATTAATGAGCAGTTCTTC,CASSLPDSINEQFF
-,TRBJ1-5,TRBV29-1,-,TGCAGCGTTGCGGTTGACGTAGATCAGCCCCAGCATTTT,CSVAVDVDQPQHF
TRBD1,TRBJ2-1,TRBV18,-,TGTGCCAGCTCGCCCAGGGGGACGGTCTTGAATGAGCAGTTCTTC,CASSPRGTVLNEQFF
-,TRBJ1-2,TRBV28,-,TGTGCCAGCAGTTTATTCCAGGGAGGGGGTGGCTACACCTTC,CASSLFQGGGGYTF
TRBD1,TRBJ2-7,TRBV4-1,-,TGCGCCAGCAGCCCCCAGCCGGACAGGAGCTCCTACGAGCAGTACTTC,CASSPQPDRSSYEQYF
-,TRBJ1-1,TRBV28,-,TGTGCCAGCAGCTACAGGGAGACTTTCTTT,CASSYRETFF
-,TRBJ2-1,TRBV18,-,TGTGCCAGCTCACCGTACGACGGCGACTCCTACAATGAGCAGTTCTTC,CASSPYDGDSYNEQFF